The TCR beta chain described here comes from a study of OX40 agonist ivuxolimab in advanced cancers. Study outcomes and limitations: Low normalized T-cell clonal expansion was also seen in some nonresponders.

On this clone itself: What it recognizes is unknown.

Germline assignment: CDR1 MDHEN and CDR2 SYDVKM. V lost 5 bases and J lost 0, with 13 bases in between. CDR3 length: 15 amino acids. The table came from immunoSEQ multiplex PCR; TCRdb's copy has only in-frame clones and leaves some out. There are over 50,000 clones in the sample; about 83% occur only once, and about 4.7% lies in the top ten. This sequence was found in an adult with an advanced solid tumor such as melanoma, head and neck, liver or kidney cancer. The sequences come from CD4+ or CD8+ T cells sorted from blood, collected in a trial of the OX40 agonist ivuxolimab. The V and J genes are TRBV28 and TRBJ1-1; D remains unclear. CDR3 in amino acids: CASSQAGHLNTEAFF. The CDR3, as DNA: TGTGCCAGCAGTCAGGCTGGGCACTTGAACACTGAAGCTTTCTTT.